This T cell receptor beta chain came from a study of cytomegalovirus exposure and HLA in healthy donors. PCR involved 60 Vbeta and 13 Jbeta primers. Clones were sequenced by immunoSEQ multiplex PCR, and TCRdb holds only the in-frame ones, with some missing. The sample yields around 69,000 clones, 70% seen once. Germline V gene lookup returns CDR1 SGDLS and CDR2 YYNGEE. Trimming cost V 0 bases and J 8 bases, with 9 bases left between them. This CDR3 comprises 13 residues. The chain carries TRBV9 and TRBJ1-3; the D is unclear. This receptor was obtained from a woman between 50 and 59 years old in good health and CMV-seropositive. The material sequenced was PBMCs. The CDR3 DNA reads TGTGCCAGCAGCGTAGACGTCACGGACACCATATATTTT. The encoded protein is CASSVDVTDTIYF. Based on the CDR3 plus reference TRBV9 and TRBJ1-3, the full variable domain is DSGVTQTPKHLITATGQRVTLRCSPRSGDLSVYWYQQSLDQGLQFLIQYYNGEERAKGNILERFSAQQFPDLHSELNLSSLELGDSALYFCASSVDVTDTIYFGEGSWLTVV.